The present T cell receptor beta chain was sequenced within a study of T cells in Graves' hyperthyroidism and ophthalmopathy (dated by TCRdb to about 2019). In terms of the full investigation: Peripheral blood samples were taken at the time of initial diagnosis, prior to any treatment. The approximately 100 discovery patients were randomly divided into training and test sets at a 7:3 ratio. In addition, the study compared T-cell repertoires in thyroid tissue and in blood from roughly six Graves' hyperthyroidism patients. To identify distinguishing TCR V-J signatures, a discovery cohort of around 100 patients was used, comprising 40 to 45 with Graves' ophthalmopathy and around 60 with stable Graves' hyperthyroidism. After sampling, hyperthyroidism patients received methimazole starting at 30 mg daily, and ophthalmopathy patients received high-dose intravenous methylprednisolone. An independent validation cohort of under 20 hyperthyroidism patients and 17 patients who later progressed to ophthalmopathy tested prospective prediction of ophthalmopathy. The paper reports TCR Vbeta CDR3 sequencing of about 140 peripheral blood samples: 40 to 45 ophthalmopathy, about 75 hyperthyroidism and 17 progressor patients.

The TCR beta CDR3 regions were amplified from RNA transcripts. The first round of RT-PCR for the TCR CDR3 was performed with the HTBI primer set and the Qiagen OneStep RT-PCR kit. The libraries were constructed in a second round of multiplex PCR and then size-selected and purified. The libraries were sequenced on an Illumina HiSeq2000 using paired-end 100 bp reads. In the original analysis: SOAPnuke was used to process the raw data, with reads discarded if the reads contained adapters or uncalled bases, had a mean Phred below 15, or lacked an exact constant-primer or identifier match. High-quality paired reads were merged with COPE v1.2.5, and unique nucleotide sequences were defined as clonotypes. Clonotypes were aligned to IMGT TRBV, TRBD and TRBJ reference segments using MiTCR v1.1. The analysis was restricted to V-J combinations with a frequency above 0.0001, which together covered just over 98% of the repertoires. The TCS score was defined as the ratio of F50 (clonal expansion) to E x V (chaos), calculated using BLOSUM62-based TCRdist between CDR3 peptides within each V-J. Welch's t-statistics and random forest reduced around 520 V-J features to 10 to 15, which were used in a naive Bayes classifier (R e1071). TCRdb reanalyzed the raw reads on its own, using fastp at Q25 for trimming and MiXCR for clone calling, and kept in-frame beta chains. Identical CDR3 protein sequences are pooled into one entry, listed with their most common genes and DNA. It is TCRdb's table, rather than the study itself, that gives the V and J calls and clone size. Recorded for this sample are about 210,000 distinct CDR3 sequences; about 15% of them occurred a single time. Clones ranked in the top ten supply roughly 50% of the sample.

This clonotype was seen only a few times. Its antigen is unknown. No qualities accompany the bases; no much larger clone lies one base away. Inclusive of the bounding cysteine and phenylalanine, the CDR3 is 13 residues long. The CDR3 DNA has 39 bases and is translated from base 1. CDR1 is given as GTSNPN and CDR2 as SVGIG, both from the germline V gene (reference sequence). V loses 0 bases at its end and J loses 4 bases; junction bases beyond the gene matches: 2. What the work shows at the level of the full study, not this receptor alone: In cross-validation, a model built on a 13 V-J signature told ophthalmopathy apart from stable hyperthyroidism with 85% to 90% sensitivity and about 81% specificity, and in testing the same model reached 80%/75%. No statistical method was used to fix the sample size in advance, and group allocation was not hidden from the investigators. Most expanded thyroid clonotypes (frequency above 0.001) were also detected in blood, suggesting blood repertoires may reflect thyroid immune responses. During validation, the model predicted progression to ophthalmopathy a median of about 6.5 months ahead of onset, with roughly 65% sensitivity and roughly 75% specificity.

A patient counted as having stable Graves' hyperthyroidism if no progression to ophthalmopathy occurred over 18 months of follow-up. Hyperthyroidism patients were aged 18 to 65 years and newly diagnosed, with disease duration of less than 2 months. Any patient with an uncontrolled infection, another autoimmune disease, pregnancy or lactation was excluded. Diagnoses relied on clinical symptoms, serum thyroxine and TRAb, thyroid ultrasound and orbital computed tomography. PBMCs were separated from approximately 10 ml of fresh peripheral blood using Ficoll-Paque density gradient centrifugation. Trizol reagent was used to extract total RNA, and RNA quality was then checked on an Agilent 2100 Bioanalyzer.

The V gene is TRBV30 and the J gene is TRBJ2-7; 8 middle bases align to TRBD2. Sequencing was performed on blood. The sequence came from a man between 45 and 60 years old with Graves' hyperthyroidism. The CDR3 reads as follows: CAWSVGGAYEQYF. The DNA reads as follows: TGTGCCTGGAGTGTCGGGGGGGCTTACGAGCAGTACTTC.